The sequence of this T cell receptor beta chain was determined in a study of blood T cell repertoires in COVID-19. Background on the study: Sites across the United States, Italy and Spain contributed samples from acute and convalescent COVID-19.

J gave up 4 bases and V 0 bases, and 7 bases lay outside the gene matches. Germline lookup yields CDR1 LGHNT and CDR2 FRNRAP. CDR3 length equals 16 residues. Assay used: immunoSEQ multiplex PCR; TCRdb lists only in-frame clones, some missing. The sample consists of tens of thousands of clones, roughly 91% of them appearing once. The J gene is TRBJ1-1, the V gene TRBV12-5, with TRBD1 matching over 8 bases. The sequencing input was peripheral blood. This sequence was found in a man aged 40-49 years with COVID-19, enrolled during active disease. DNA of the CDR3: TGTGCTAGTGGTTTGGTACTAGGACAGGGTGTCACTGAAGCTTTCTTT. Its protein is CASGLVLGQGVTEAFF.